Below are 11 T cell receptor beta chains sequenced from a single sample in a study of cytomegalovirus exposure and HLA in healthy donors. PCR employed 60 Vbeta and 13 Jbeta primers. TCRdb keeps only in-frame clones here, not all; method: immunoSEQ multiplex PCR. The sample records approximately 150,000 clones, less than 85% being singletons. The sequencing sample was made of PBMCs. The origin of the receptors is a man in his forties in good health and CMV-seronegative.

In nucleotides, the CDR3 is TGTGCTAGTGGTTTGGCGACTAGCGACTACGAGCAGTACTTC. This sequence encodes CASGLATSDYEQYF. This rearrangement joins TRBV12-5 to TRBJ2-5, with 8 bases fitting TRBD2. The J call may be mistaken, given a closer DNA end match to TRBJ2-7. The CDR3 is 14 amino acids. The germline CDR1 and CDR2 sequences are LGHNT and FRNRAP.

This chain uses TRBV30 with TRBJ1-1; D is perhaps TRBD1 (5 bases). Trimming took 4 bases from V and 5 from J, leaving 14 bases between them. Germline lookup yields CDR1 GTSNPN and CDR2 SVGIG (reference sequence). This CDR3 is built from 13 residues. The CDR3 loop reads CAWTVGGGTEAFF. For the CDR3, the DNA is TGTGCCTGGACCGTCGGGGGGGGGACTGAAGCTTTCTTT.

The chain combines TRBV2 with TRBJ1-3; TRBD1 might be the D (6 bases). Germline V lookup: CDR1 SNHLY, CDR2 FYNNEI. The CDR3 has 16 residues. V lost 4 bases, J lost 0 bases, and 13 bases lay in between. Written as DNA, the CDR3 is TGTGCCAGCAGTGTCACTGCAGGGGCCTCTGGAAACACCATATATTTT. Encoded protein: CASSVTAGASGNTIYF. Using reference TRBV2 and TRBJ1-3 for the parts outside the CDR3, the full variable domain is EPEVTQTPSHQVTQMGQEVILRCVPISNHLYFYWYRQILGQKVEFLVSFYNNEISEKSEIFDDQFSVERPDGSNFTLKIRSTKLEDSAMYFCASSVTAGASGNTIYFGEGSWLTVV.

V and J are TRBV7-9 and TRBJ1-6; D not certain. The CDR3 has 15 amino acids. Germline-derived CDR1 and CDR2 are SEHNR and FQNEAQ (reference sequence). V was shortened by 5 bases and J by 2 bases, with 10 bases between the two germline ends. CDR3 sequence (DNA): TGTGCCAGCAGCCCAGTGGGAGCCTATAATTCACCCCTCCACTTT. This translates into CASSPVGAYNSPLHF.

This clone was recorded a few times. The chain is built from TRBV19 and TRBJ1-3; 7 bases map to TRBD1. The junction had 5 bases not matched to a gene; V was cut back by 6 bases and J by 0 bases. Per the germline V gene, CDR1 is LNHDA and CDR2 is SQIVND (reference sequence). The CDR3 contains 15 residues. This CDR3 is CASRRDRLSGNTIYF. In DNA, the CDR3 is TGTGCCAGTAGAAGGGACAGACTCTCTGGAAACACCATATATTTT.

The chain employs TRBV27 and TRBJ1-6; D ambiguous. V dropped 2 bases and J dropped 0 bases, with 11 bases sitting between them. Germline CDR1 MNHEY, CDR2 SMNVEV (reference sequence). The CDR3 runs to 17 residues. This chain's CDR3 is CASSLALWSSYNSPLHF. The DNA of the CDR3 is TGTGCCAGCAGTTTAGCCCTATGGAGCTCCTATAATTCACCCCTCCACTTT.

The chain carries TRBV18 and TRBJ2-7; no definite D call. Trimming cost V 6 bases and J 5 bases, with 14 bases left between them. The CDR3 consists of 13 residues. Germline V gene data show CDR1 as KGHSH and CDR2 as LQKENI. CDR3 sequence (DNA): TGTGCCAGCTCCCCGCAAACCAGCGACGAGCAGTACTTC. Protein sequence: CASSPQTSDEQYF.

The chain uses TRBV19 and TRBJ1-2; a possible D gene is TRBD1 (5 bases). The germline V and J ends were trimmed by 3 bases and 8 bases, with 13 bases remaining between them. CDR1 is LNHDA and CDR2 is SQIVND in the germline V gene (reference sequence). The CDR3 is 13 amino acids. The CDR3 sequence is CASSMEATGGYTF. CDR3 DNA: TGTGCCAGTAGTATGGAAGCCACAGGCGGCTACACCTTC. The full variable domain, its missing parts supplied by reference TRBV19 and TRBJ1-2, is DGGITQSPKYLFRKEGQNVTLSCEQNLNHDAMYWYRQDPGQGLRLIYYSQIVNDFQKGDIAEGYSVSREKKESFPLTVTSAQKNPTAFYLCASSMEATGGYTFGSGTRLTVV.

This clone was detected only a few times. The CDR3 here is CASSPFAGGGETQYF. For the CDR3, the DNA is TGTGCCAGCAGCCCATTCGCGGGAGGGGGGGAGACCCAGTACTTC. The chain employs TRBV7-2 and TRBJ2-5; 9 bases match TRBD2. Looked up from germline, CDR1 is SGHTA and CDR2 is FQGNSA. J was trimmed by 5 bases and V by 5 bases; bases with no gene match: 9. This CDR3 spans 15 amino acids.

As to this clone: The junction departs from the called germline gene at one end, perhaps through a read error. The chain carries TRBV7-9 and TRBJ1-2; perhaps TRBD1 as D (5 bases). This CDR3 comprises 15 residues. Germline V CDR1 and CDR2: SEHNR, FQNEAQ (reference sequence). The CDR3 here is CASSLGDSPNYCYTF. DNA of the CDR3: TGTGCCAGCAGCTTAGGTGACAGTCCTAACTATTGCTACACCTTC.

This clone came up a few times. This sequence joins TRBV15 and TRBJ2-7; D is possibly TRBD2 (6 bases). Germline CDR1 reads LNHNV; CDR2 reads YYDKDF (reference sequence). The CDR3 is 16 amino acids. V was trimmed by 3 bases and J by 2 bases, leaving 17 bases between them. In nucleotides, the CDR3 is TGTGCCACCAGCAGTCGAGGGACTGGCTCAGCCTACGAGCAGTACTTC. It is translated as CATSSRGTGSAYEQYF.